A selection of T cell receptor beta chains follows, all from one sample in a study of control samples from healthy donors and cancer patients. Generated by immunoSEQ multiplex PCR, the TCRdb table keeps only in-frame clones and is missing some. The sample shows some 90,000 clones, about 89% of them seen only once. Sequencing was done on a sample of blood. Source of these receptors: an older woman in good health. Both conserved end residues are part of each CDR3. The D gene is left open where the match is weak.

V	J	D	CDR3
TRBV5-5	TRBJ1-5	NA	CASSLIGAWGQPQHF
TRBV30	TRBJ2-3	NA	CAWSKGIRPTDTQYF
TRBV2	TRBJ2-7	NA	CASSARPGVTYEQYF
TRBV27	TRBJ2-2	NA	CASSIRVPGELFF
TRBV6-1	TRBJ1-1	TRBD1	CASSERTGALNTEAFF
TRBV28	TRBJ2-7	TRBD1	CASSDRGLRREPNEQYF
TRBV7-2	TRBJ2-4	NA	CASSWGGQGLAKNIQYF
TRBV18	TRBJ1-6	NA	CASSPSRDRALHF
TRBV5-1	TRBJ1-3	NA	CASSPGQSSGNTIYF
TRBV3-1/TRBV3-2	TRBJ2-3	NA	CASSLRGGTDTQYF
TRBV21-1	TRBJ1-3	NA	CASSKGPRSGNTIYF
TRBV5-1	TRBJ1-6	TRBD1	CASSLTGGPPLHF
TRBV5-6	TRBJ2-5	NA	CASSFSGWGGRETQYF
TRBV5-1	TRBJ2-5	TRBD2	CASRIASGGQETQYF
TRBV7-2	TRBJ1-1	NA	CASSGFWGTEAFF
TRBV10-3	TRBJ1-2	NA	CAISEPKDIFYGYTF
TRBV24-1	TRBJ2-1	NA	CATRAAAGTSEQFF
TRBV10-1	TRBJ1-1	NA	CASSEGSFGNTEAFF
TRBV7-9	TRBJ1-4	NA	CASSWTVPNEKLFF
TRBV3-1/TRBV3-2	TRBJ2-5	TRBD1	CASSLWTGEAETQYF
TRBV3-1/TRBV3-2	TRBJ1-4	TRBD1	CASSQDLTDRANEKLFF
TRBV25-1	TRBJ2-1	TRBD2	CASSEYSAGGHNEQFF
TRBV5-1	TRBJ1-3	NA	CASSTEAFGVSGNTIYF
TRBV11-3	TRBJ2-5	NA	CASSLGGSQETQYF
TRBV14	TRBJ1-2	NA	CASSQTAFGYTF